This T cell receptor (beta chain) was sequenced in a study of blood T cell repertoires in COVID-19. Overall study context: Acute and convalescent COVID-19 specimens originated in the United States, Italy and Spain.

V lost 7 bases and J lost 4; bases outside the gene matches: 19. The CDR3 has 18 amino acids. From germline, CDR1 is LNHDA and CDR2 SQIVND (reference sequence). Original data processing: For nucleated cells, counts were estimated from reference gene primer amplification. Data came from immunoSEQ multiplex PCR; TCRdb stores just in-frame clones and leaves some out. Clone size and the V and J calls come from that table; the DNA yielded D and trimming. The data hold about 210,000 clones, with around four fifths observed a single time. The TCR comes from a man over 45 with active or convalescent COVID-19. The chain has TRBV19 and TRBJ2-3, with 8 bases that match TRBD1. The sample was peripheral blood. In nucleotides, the CDR3 is TGTGCCAGTACCATGACAGGGGTTGGACTTAGGGGATCAGATACGCAGTATTTT. Translation gives CASTMTGVGLRGSDTQYF.